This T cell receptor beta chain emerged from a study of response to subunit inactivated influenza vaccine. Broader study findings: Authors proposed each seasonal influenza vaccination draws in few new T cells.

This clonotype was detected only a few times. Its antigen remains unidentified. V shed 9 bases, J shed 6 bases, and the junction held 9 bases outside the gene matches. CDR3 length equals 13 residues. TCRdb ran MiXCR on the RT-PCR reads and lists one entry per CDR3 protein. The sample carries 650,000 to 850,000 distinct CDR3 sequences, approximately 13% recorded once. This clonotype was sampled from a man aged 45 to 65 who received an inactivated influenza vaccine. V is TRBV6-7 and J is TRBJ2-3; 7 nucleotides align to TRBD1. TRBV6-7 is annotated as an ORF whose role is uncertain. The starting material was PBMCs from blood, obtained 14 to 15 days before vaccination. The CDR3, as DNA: TGTGCCAGGGGGACAGCTATCCCGGATACGCAGTATTTT. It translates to CARGTAIPDTQYF.